Below are 25 T cell receptor beta chains sequenced from a single sample in a study of T cell responses to AZD1222 COVID-19 vaccine (TCRdb year 2021). What the time point label conveys for this sample: baseline before first vaccination. The intended sense of this specimen's treatment or condition label: meningococcal conjugate vaccine given as trial control. The library relied on the immunoSEQ multiplex PCR assay. Drawn from immuneACCESS, this table holds only the in-frame rearrangements with V and J called that TCRdb kept. Clones are partly lost; checked studies trace under half to an unresolved V gene and leave the rest unexplained. A total of some 150,000 clones appear in this sample, 85% to 95% of them only once. Jointly, the top ten make up around 2.8% of the sample. The sequencing here drew on peripheral blood, taken on day 0 of MenACWY control vaccination. Source of these receptors: an adult in good health.

The chain is built from TRBV19 and TRBJ1-1, with no clear D. V shed 7 bases and J shed 3 bases, with 24 bases lying between them. Germline loops: CDR1 LNHDA, CDR2 SQIVND (reference sequence). The CDR3 is 17 residues long. The CDR3 sequence is CASKHTEGAKIHTEAFF. CDR3 coding DNA: TGTGCCAGTAAACATACGGAGGGCGCGAAAATTCACACTGAAGCTTTCTTT. Full variable domain (remainder filled in from reference TRBV19 and TRBJ1-1): DGGITQSPKYLFRKEGQNVTLSCEQNLNHDAMYWYRQDPGQGLRLIYYSQIVNDFQKGDIAEGYSVSREKKESFPLTVTSAQKNPTAFYLCASKHTEGAKIHTEAFFGQGTRLTVV.

The chain employs TRBV11-2 and TRBJ2-3; TRBD1 might be the D (6 bases). Germline-derived CDR1 and CDR2 are SGHAT and FQNNGV. There are 15 residues in the CDR3. V lost 4 bases to trimming and J lost 2 bases, with 13 bases between them. CDR3 sequence (DNA): TGTGCCAGCAGCTCAACAGGGCGGGCCACAGATACGCAGTATTTT. Amino acids: CASSSTGRATDTQYF.

This clone appeared a single time. The chain combines TRBV21-1 with TRBJ1-1. TRBV21-1 is annotated as a pseudogene. The CDR3 spans 15 residues. For the CDR3, the DNA is TGTGCCAGCAGCCCGCGGGAGTGCATCGACACTGAAGCTTTCTTT. Its translation is CASSPRECIDTEAFF.

The rearrangement uses TRBV5-8 and TRBJ1-2; 10 nucleotides line up with TRBD1. The CDR3 has 14 residues. Germline CDR1 SGHTS, CDR2 YDEGEE. The J segment lost 5 bases and the V segment lost 2 bases, leaving 3 bases of the junction unmatched. The CDR3 nucleotides read TGTGCCAGCAGCTTCGGGGACAGGGGTTATGGCTACACCTTC. Translated: CASSFGDRGYGYTF.

The V and J genes are TRBV2 and TRBJ2-4; no definite D call. Per the germline V gene, CDR1 is SNHLY and CDR2 is FYNNEI. The CDR3 covers 13 residues. V shed 10 bases and J shed 6 bases, with 16 bases lying between them. The CDR3, as DNA: TGTGCCACTAATACGGGTGTGCGAAACATTCAGTACTTC. This translates into CATNTGVRNIQYF. The entire variable domain, with the rest obtained from reference TRBV2 and TRBJ2-4, is as follows: EPEVTQTPSHQVTQMGQEVILRCVPISNHLYFYWYRQILGQKVEFLVSFYNNEISEKSEIFDDQFSVERPDGSNFTLKIRSTKLEDSAMYFCATNTGVRNIQYFGAGTRLSVL.

This rearrangement joins TRBV28 to TRBJ1-5; D gene ambiguous. The V end lost 7 bases, the J end lost 7 bases, and 11 bases lay between the germline ends. Germline V gene lookup returns CDR1 MDHEN and CDR2 SYDVKM. This CDR3 has 12 residues. The DNA of the CDR3 is TGTGCCAGCACCAAAACCTCCCAGCCCCAGCATTTT. Protein sequence: CASTKTSQPQHF.

The chain is built from TRBV3-1 (or the pseudogene TRBV3-2) and TRBJ1-5, with TRBD1 identical over 7 bases. Germline loops: CDR1 LGHDT, CDR2 YNNKEL (reference sequence). J was trimmed by 0 bases and V by 3 bases; bases with no gene match: 2. The CDR3 extends over 15 amino acids. The CDR3 DNA sequence: TGTGCCAGCAGCCACCGGGACAGTAGCAATCAGCCCCAGCATTTT. Translated, it gives CASSHRDSSNQPQHF.

The chain links TRBV6-5 to TRBJ1-1; no clear D gene. The CDR3 has 13 residues. Germline CDR1 and CDR2: MNHEY and SVGAGI. Between the trimmed V and J ends, which lost 5 bases and 2 bases, there was a span of 9 bases. CDR3 coding DNA: TGTGCCAGCAGTACAAGCTACAACACTGAAGCTTTCTTT. As protein: CASSTSYNTEAFF.

The table lists this clone with a few counts. The chain couples TRBV7-6 to TRBJ2-1; 10 nucleotides line up with TRBD2. Germline V gives CDR1 SGHVS, CDR2 FNYEAQ. CDR3 length equals 20 residues. V lost 3 bases to trimming and J lost 3 bases; unmatched junction nucleotides: 17. The CDR3 nucleotides are TGTGCCAGCAGCTTCCCGAATTTGACCGGGACTAGCGACAACTACAATGAGCAGTTCTTC. Protein sequence: CASSFPNLTGTSDNYNEQFF.

This chain joins TRBV12-3 or TRBV12-4 and TRBJ2-2; D is unclear. Trimming removed 3 bases from V and 6 bases from J, with 8 bases in between. CDR3 length: 13 amino acids. CDR3 in amino acids: CASSFSRPGELFF. The CDR3 nucleotides read TGTGCCAGCAGTTTCTCGAGACCCGGGGAGCTGTTTTTT.

The rearrangement links TRBV2 to TRBJ1-1, with D possibly being TRBD1 (5 bases). Germline V gene data show CDR1 as SNHLY and CDR2 as FYNNEI. The V and J ends lost 8 bases and 6 bases respectively, with 19 bases between them. There are 14 residues in the CDR3. DNA for the CDR3: TGTGCCAGCGCGCCCTTGACAGAGGGATCTGAAGCTTTCTTT. Translated, it gives CASAPLTEGSEAFF. Combining the CDR3 with reference TRBV2 and TRBJ1-1 gives the whole variable domain EPEVTQTPSHQVTQMGQEVILRCVPISNHLYFYWYRQILGQKVEFLVSFYNNEISEKSEIFDDQFSVERPDGSNFTLKIRSTKLEDSAMYFCASAPLTEGSEAFFGQGTRLTVV.

The chain uses TRBV18 and TRBJ2-5; D remains unclear. The CDR3 length is 13 residues. Per the germline V gene, CDR1 is KGHSH and CDR2 is LQKENI. Trimming took off 0 bases at V and 3 bases at J, with 5 bases between the two ends. The CDR3 DNA reads as TGTGCCAGCTCACCACCGCTAGAAGAGACCCAGTACTTC. Amino acids: CASSPPLEETQYF.

This clone was seen only once. The rearrangement links TRBV11-2 to TRBJ2-5; D is unresolved. The CDR3 runs to 13 residues. Trimming left V 5 bases short and J 4 bases short, with 11 bases between. CDR1 and CDR2 from the germline V gene are SGHAT and FQNNGV. The CDR3 sequence is CASSPRWVETQYF. CDR3 nucleotide sequence: TGTGCCAGCAGCCCACGTTGGGTAGAGACCCAGTACTTC.

The gene calls are TRBV2 and TRBJ2-7; D not certain. The CDR3 is made up of 13 amino acids. Trimming took off 3 bases at V and 2 bases at J, with 8 bases between the two ends. Germline lookup yields CDR1 SNHLY and CDR2 FYNNEI. Here the CDR3 reads CASSDTRTYEQYF. In nucleotides, the CDR3 is TGTGCCAGCAGTGATACCCGAACCTACGAGCAGTACTTC.

The CDR3 loop is CASRLTSGGETQYF. CDR3 nucleotide sequence: TGTGCCAGCAGGCTTACTAGCGGGGGAGAGACCCAGTACTTC. The chain links TRBV2 to TRBJ2-5; 11 bases are shared with TRBD2. The germline gives CDR1 SNHLY, CDR2 FYNNEI. The CDR3 is 14 residues long. Trimming removed 6 bases from V and 4 bases from J; junction bases left unmatched: 4.

The chain uses TRBV18 and TRBJ2-1; D ambiguous. The CDR3 is made up of 15 amino acids. In germline, CDR1 is KGHSH, CDR2 LQKENI. The V and J ends lost 2 bases and 0 bases respectively, with 8 bases between them. The chain's CDR3 is CASSPVAVSYNEQFF. For the CDR3, the DNA is TGTGCCAGCTCACCAGTCGCGGTCTCCTACAATGAGCAGTTCTTC.

The chain links TRBV18 to TRBJ1-6; TRBD1 aligns across 7 bases. Losses at the gene ends were 5 bases for V and 7 bases for J; bases not matched to a gene: 11. Germline V gene lookup returns CDR1 KGHSH and CDR2 LQKENI. This CDR3 region has 16 residues. The CDR3 protein is CASSGQGQLLNSPLHF. In nucleotides, the CDR3 is TGTGCCAGCTCAGGTCAGGGACAGCTACTAAATTCACCCCTCCACTTT.

The chain combines TRBV11-2 with TRBJ2-3; no definite D call. The CDR3 extends over 13 amino acids. The ends were cut back, 4 bases at V and 0 bases at J, with 5 bases in the middle. Germline-derived CDR1 and CDR2 are SGHAT and FQNNGV. The CDR3 here is CASSSPSTDTQYF. CDR3 bases: TGTGCCAGCAGCTCCCCCAGCACAGATACGCAGTATTTT.

The rearrangement links TRBV2 to TRBJ2-1, with D hard to call. Germline V gene sequence: CDR1 SNHLY, CDR2 FYNNEI. This CDR3 spans 14 amino acids. V was trimmed by 4 bases and J by 6 bases, leaving 13 bases between them. The CDR3 bases are TGTGCCAGCAGTGTGGGCAGTTTAGGCAATGAGCAGTTCTTC. Translated, it gives CASSVGSLGNEQFF.

This clone occurred once. The rearrangement uses TRBV6-2 or TRBV6-3 and TRBJ2-3, with 10 bases identical to TRBD2. CDR1 and CDR2 from the germline V gene are MNHEY and SVGEGT. The CDR3 is 14 residues long. Losses at the gene ends were 5 bases for V and 2 bases for J; bases not matched to a gene: 1. CDR3: CASSSGGATDTQYF. The CDR3 DNA is TGTGCCAGCAGTAGCGGGGGGGCCACAGATACGCAGTATTTT.

The chain has TRBV10-3 and TRBJ2-3, with 9 bases lining up with TRBD1. This CDR3 region has 15 residues. Germline V gives CDR1 ENHRY, CDR2 SYGVKD. After removal of 7 bases from V and 1 base from J, the junction contained 6 bases not matched to a gene. CDR3 loop: CAIKTTGGGTDTQYF. CDR3 bases: TGTGCCATCAAAACCACAGGGGGCGGCACAGATACGCAGTATTTT.

This sequence joins TRBV25-1 and TRBJ1-2, with 7 bases that match TRBD1. There are 12 residues in the CDR3. CDR1 is MGHDK, CDR2 SYGVNS, per germline. The V and J ends lost 4 bases and 7 bases, in that order; junction bases with no gene match: 3. This CDR3 is CASSGQGGGYTF. The CDR3 DNA follows: TGTGCCAGCAGTGGACAGGGCGGTGGCTACACCTTC.

V is TRBV7-9 and J is TRBJ1-1; weak D call: TRBD1 (6 bases). The CDR3 spans 16 residues. V was trimmed by 1 base and J by 6 bases, leaving 18 bases between them. Germline V CDR1 and CDR2: SEHNR, FQNEAQ (reference sequence). The CDR3 region is CASSLVWGQGWSEAFF. The CDR3, as DNA: TGTGCCAGCAGCTTAGTATGGGGGCAAGGCTGGTCTGAAGCTTTCTTT.

V and J are TRBV18 and TRBJ1-1; 9 bases fit TRBD1. V was pared by 6 bases and J by 4 bases, with 12 bases of the junction left unmatched. The CDR3 consists of 16 residues. The germline gives CDR1 KGHSH, CDR2 LQKENI. The CDR3 protein is CASSRGQGGQGTEAFF. The CDR3, as DNA: TGTGCCAGCTCTCGGGGACAGGGTGGACAGGGCACTGAAGCTTTCTTT.

V gene TRBV5-6 combines with J gene TRBJ1-2; D possibly corresponds to TRBD1 (6 bases). The V end lost 3 bases, the J end lost 7 bases, and 13 bases lay between the germline ends. Per the germline V gene, CDR1 is SGHDT and CDR2 is YYEEEE. CDR3 length equals 13 residues. The DNA for the CDR3 is TGTGCCAGCAGCTGGGGACAAGCGGGTGGCTACACCTTC. The encoded protein is CASSWGQAGGYTF.